This T cell receptor beta chain was identified during a study of OX40 agonist ivuxolimab in advanced cancers. As for the study in general: Clinicians treated patients with ivuxolimab, an agonistic anti-OX40 (CD134) antibody.

Systemic immunosuppression or autoimmune disease history was grounds to exclude patients. The repertoire was sequenced with immunoSEQ multiplex PCR; TCRdb's copy has only in-frame clones and lacks some. The repertoire consists of about 75,000 clones, with roughly 90% occurring once and the leading ten covering 0.3% to 0.4%. Germline trimming cut 1 base from V and 6 bases from J; bases unmatched to any gene: 10. CDR1 is SQVTM and CDR2 is ANQGSEA in the germline V gene. The CDR3 totals 16 residues. Sequenced material: CD4+ or CD8+ T cells sorted from blood, taken in a trial of the OX40 agonist ivuxolimab. The chain has TRBV29-1 and TRBJ2-1; 9 positions agree with TRBD2. The receptor comes from an adult with an advanced solid tumor such as melanoma, head and neck, liver or kidney cancer. The CDR3 DNA reads as TGCAGCGTTGAAGGGCTGGCTAGCGGGACAGTCAATGAGCAGTTCTTC. This translates into CSVEGLASGTVNEQFF.